The 20 T cell receptor beta chains given below trace back to one sample, sequenced in a study of T cell responses to AZD1222 COVID-19 vaccine. Libraries were prepared by immunoSEQ multiplex PCR; TCRdb keeps only in-frame clonotypes and omits some of them. The sample records 95,000 to 110,000 clones, about 90% being singletons. The sample consisted of peripheral blood, taken 28 days after the second AZD1222 dose. Receptor source: an adult who received the AZD1222 COVID-19 vaccine.

This clone showed up just once. The chain has TRBV18 and TRBJ1-5, with D uncertain. CDR3 size: 13 residues. Trimming stripped 2 bases from V and 5 bases from J, with 7 bases between. Per the germline V gene, CDR1 is KGHSH and CDR2 is LQKENI. DNA of the CDR3: TGTGCCAGCTCACCAAGGCCGGATCAGCCCCAGCATTTT. Its protein product is CASSPRPDQPQHF.

The genes are TRBV7-9 and TRBJ2-5, with D perhaps matching TRBD1 (6 bases). Germline CDR1 reads SEHNR; CDR2 reads FQNEAQ (reference sequence). The CDR3 has 17 residues. Trimming left V 5 bases short and J 4 bases short, with 23 bases between. The chain's CDR3 is CASSPPTWAGEGETQYF. The CDR3 DNA reads TGTGCCAGCAGCCCCCCCACATGGGCAGGGGAAGGAGAGACCCAGTACTTC.

The chain uses TRBV18 and TRBJ1-3; D remains unclear. Trimming pared 2 bases from V and 0 bases from J, leaving 11 bases between. This CDR3 contains 16 residues. Germline V gene sequence: CDR1 KGHSH, CDR2 LQKENI. CDR3: CASSPIDWSSGNTIYF. The CDR3 nucleotides read TGTGCCAGCTCACCAATAGACTGGAGCTCTGGAAACACCATATATTTT.

This chain uses TRBV5-4 with TRBJ2-7; 15 bases align to TRBD2. Germline V CDR1 and CDR2: SGHNT, YYREEE (reference sequence). V lost 5 bases and J lost 2; bases outside the gene matches: 8. The CDR3 is made up of 17 amino acids. The CDR3 loop is CASRPGLAGGHAYEQYF. Here the CDR3 DNA reads TGTGCCAGCAGACCGGGACTAGCGGGGGGCCACGCCTACGAGCAGTACTTC.

The rearrangement uses TRBV2 and TRBJ1-6, with a weak D call TRBD1 (5 bases). Trimming took off 7 bases at V and 14 bases at J, with 18 bases between the two ends. Germline CDR1 and CDR2: SNHLY and FYNNEI. CDR3 length: 13 amino acids. The CDR3 DNA reads TGTGCCAGCACAGGGACTCAAGCGGAGGCCCTCCACTTT. It encodes CASTGTQAEALHF. Complete variable domain (other parts from reference TRBV2 and TRBJ1-6): EPEVTQTPSHQVTQMGQEVILRCVPISNHLYFYWYRQILGQKVEFLVSFYNNEISEKSEIFDDQFSVERPDGSNFTLKIRSTKLEDSAMYFCASTGTQAEALHFGNGTRLTVT.

The chain joins TRBV2 to TRBJ2-3; D gene ambiguous. Trimming removed 5 bases at V and 2 bases at J, with 8 bases between. This CDR3 has 13 residues. Germline lookup yields CDR1 SNHLY and CDR2 FYNNEI. In DNA, the CDR3 is TGTGCCAGCAGTCTTGGTTTCACAGATACGCAGTATTTT. It encodes CASSLGFTDTQYF.

The gene calls are TRBV5-4 and TRBJ2-2; D is uncertain. The germline CDR1 and CDR2 sequences are SGHNT and YYREEE (reference sequence). Deletions cut 1 base from V and 6 bases from J, with 13 bases between. The CDR3 length is 15 residues. The CDR3 loop is CASSLKGPKPGELFF. The CDR3 DNA reads TGTGCCAGCAGCTTGAAAGGTCCCAAGCCCGGGGAGCTGTTTTTT.

The rearrangement uses TRBV6-4 and TRBJ2-7; a possible D gene is TRBD2 (6 bases). The CDR3 sequence is 14 residues long. Trimming pared 5 bases from V and 2 bases from J, leaving 13 bases between. The germline gives CDR1 MRHNA, CDR2 SNTAGT. DNA of the CDR3: TGTGCCAGCAGTATCGCGGGAAAAACCTACGAGCAGTACTTC. Its translation: CASSIAGKTYEQYF.

This clone occurred a few times. V gene TRBV5-6 combines with J gene TRBJ1-2, with TRBD1 identical over 7 bases. J was trimmed by 10 bases and V by 3 bases; bases with no gene match: 12. The CDR3 length is 14 residues. Germline lookup yields CDR1 SGHDT and CDR2 YYEEEE. This CDR3 reads CASSWTGALRNYTF. The DNA of the CDR3 is TGTGCCAGCAGCTGGACAGGCGCCCTTAGAAACTACACCTTC.

This rearrangement joins TRBV9 to TRBJ1-1; tentative D call: TRBD1 (5 bases). The CDR3 totals 14 residues. Trimming removed 0 bases from V and 3 bases from J, with 9 bases in between. CDR1 and CDR2 (germline): SGDLS, YYNGEE. CDR3 amino acids: CASSVVSGHTEAFF. CDR3 nucleotide sequence: TGTGCCAGCAGCGTAGTCTCGGGGCACACTGAAGCTTTCTTT.

For the CDR3, the DNA is TGTGCCAGCAGTCAACAGGGGGGGAGTGGTCAGCCCCAGCATTTT. Residues: CASSQQGGSGQPQHF. The V and J genes are TRBV28 and TRBJ1-5; 8 positions match TRBD1. Germline V gene sequence: CDR1 MDHEN, CDR2 SYDVKM. The CDR3 covers 15 residues. V shed 5 bases and J 6 bases; nucleotides not matched to a gene: 9.

The chain links TRBV6-1 to TRBJ1-5; D ambiguous. CDR3 length: 16 amino acids. The V end was cut by 0 bases, the J end by 3 bases, with 12 bases between. The germline gives CDR1 MNHNS, CDR2 SASEGT. The CDR3 is CASSEAGQAFNQPQHF. CDR3 DNA: TGTGCCAGCAGTGAAGCCGGGCAGGCCTTCAATCAGCCCCAGCATTTT.

As DNA, the CDR3 is TGTGCCAGCAGCGGGACAGGGGGCAATGAGCAGTTCTTC. This translates into CASSGTGGNEQFF. The rearrangement joins TRBV7-9 to TRBJ2-1, with 11 bases aligning to TRBD1. J was trimmed by 6 bases and V by 5 bases; bases with no gene match: 0. CDR3 size: 13 residues. The germline gives CDR1 SEHNR, CDR2 FQNEAQ (reference sequence).

The rearrangement joins TRBV5-6 to TRBJ1-1; TRBD1 agrees at 7 bases. The CDR3 spans 16 residues. The V segment lost 4 bases and the J segment 1 base; nucleotides outside the gene matches: 10. CDR1 and CDR2 from the germline V gene are SGHDT and YYEEEE. The CDR3 coding sequence is TGTGCCAGCAGCCCGGGGGGAGGGGGCTGGAACACTGAAGCTTTCTTT. Protein sequence: CASSPGGGGWNTEAFF.

The chain couples TRBV13 to TRBJ1-5; no firm D call. The germline gives CDR1 PRHDT, CDR2 FYEKMQ (reference sequence). V lost 0 bases and J lost 7, with 10 bases in between. The CDR3 loop spans 14 amino acids. The CDR3 nucleotides read TGTGCCAGCAGCTTAGGCGGCGAGTTACAGCCCCAGCATTTT. Protein: CASSLGGELQPQHF.

V gene TRBV7-6 combines with J gene TRBJ2-2; D is perhaps TRBD1 or TRBD2 (5 bases each). The V end lost 4 bases, the J end lost 5 bases, and 14 bases lay between the germline ends. Germline assignment: CDR1 SGHVS and CDR2 FNYEAQ. This CDR3 comprises 15 residues. CDR3 coding DNA: TGTGCCAGCAGCTACGCCGGGACGCTGACCGGGGAGCTGTTTTTT. Its translation: CASSYAGTLTGELFF.

The CDR3: CASSPGTVEGYTF. DNA for the CDR3: TGTGCCAGCTCACCGGGCACCGTCGAAGGCTACACCTTC. V gene TRBV18 combines with J gene TRBJ1-2; no firm D call. The CDR3 extends over 13 amino acids. The V end was cut by 3 bases, the J end by 8 bases, with 13 bases between. Germline V gene sequence: CDR1 KGHSH, CDR2 LQKENI.

The chain has TRBV29-1 and TRBJ2-1; D is unresolved. Trimming shortened V by 4 bases and J by 5 bases, and 3 bases separated the two germline ends. This CDR3 is 10 amino acids long. Germline V gene data show CDR1 as SQVTM and CDR2 as ANQGSEA. CDR3 bases: TGCAGCGTTGGAGACAATGAGCAGTTCTTC. The encoded protein is CSVGDNEQFF.

The chain joins TRBV5-1 to TRBJ1-1; possibly TRBD1 for D (5 bases). V was clipped by 4 bases and J by 1 base, with 17 bases between them. Looked up from germline, CDR1 is SGHRS and CDR2 is YFSETQ. The CDR3 runs 16 residues. The CDR3 here is CASSGRAGIPNTEAFF. In DNA, the CDR3 is TGCGCCAGCAGCGGAAGAGCAGGGATCCCGAACACTGAAGCTTTCTTT.

The V call is TRBV2, the J call TRBJ1-5; possible D gene TRBD1, 5 bases. V lost 7 bases and J lost 9, with 25 bases in between. Germline CDR1 reads SNHLY; CDR2 reads FYNNEI. The CDR3 sequence is 16 residues long. Here the CDR3 reads CASKGLSQGPWVPQHF. Written as DNA, the CDR3 is TGTGCCAGCAAGGGTCTTTCCCAGGGCCCGTGGGTGCCCCAGCATTTT.